This TCR beta chain comes out of a study of cytomegalovirus exposure and HLA in healthy donors (dated by TCRdb to about 2017). Broadly, across the study: An earlier analysis of about 530 of the donors reported under 300 Gb of sequence data and 117 million unique TCR beta sequences obtained from approximately 180 million T cells. The T cell repertoires of around 670 subjects were profiled by immunosequencing and related to cytomegalovirus serostatus. An early release covering roughly 640 HLA-typed donors comprised 300 to 350 gigabases of sequencing data and 65 million to 100 million unique TCR sequences. Alongside the repertoire data, information on donor age, sex, ethnicity and CMV serostatus was compiled. The study was designed to test whether signatures of past pathogen exposure could be identified by cataloging public T cell receptors. In a later genetic analysis, genome-wide SNP genotypes for 398 of the 666 donors were used, and that subset was treated as a discovery cohort. Every repertoire in the discovery cohort had been generated on one and the same sequencing platform. To decide whether each TCR beta V gene segment behaved as functional or pseudogenic, an earlier analysis of some 540 of the donors relied on high-throughput TCR beta sequencing. Rather than drawing on any new phenotypic data, the later analysis identified candidate immune exposures from TCR beta sequences and the way those sequences occurred across donors. Among roughly 370 genotyped donors of the cohort, an average of around 240,000 unique TCR beta nucleotide sequences were sequenced per donor, roughly a sixth of them non-productive. Besides the first cohort of roughly 640 subjects, a separate validation cohort made up of around 120 different subjects was used. HLA typing covered class I and class II loci at four-digit resolution. Typing coverage differed by locus: A, B, C, DRB1 and DQB1 were typed in roughly 620-630 donors, DQA1 in approximately 520, DPA1 in around 600, and DPB1 in approximately 450. About five DR-DQ haplotypes were treated as single units for association and clustering because of strong linkage in the cohort. A later analysis re-analyzed previously published TCR beta repertoires from several hundred donors and added high-resolution HLA genotyping to study TCR occurrence patterns. The genetic ancestry cluster associated with self-reported Caucasian donors included 81% of the roughly 410 genotyped donors. To predict cytomegalovirus infection status, the study brought together high-throughput TCR immunosequencing, statistical association of individual TCRs with disease status, and machine learning.

The library came from the immunoSEQ multiplex PCR assay. A mixture of 60 forward primers for TCR Vbeta segments and 13 reverse primers for TCR Jbeta segments was used in the multiplex PCR. The CDR3 region of rearranged TCR beta genes was amplified from genomic DNA with a multiplex PCR assay. On the Illumina HiSeq System, the amplified TCR beta libraries were sequenced as 87-base-pair reads. For the original study's pipeline: In a later analysis, some 80 million unique TCR beta chains were counted across the 500 to 700 repertoires, and around 10 million of these chains were shared by at least two donors. Raw reads were error-corrected and collapsed into unique sequences with a nearest-neighbor algorithm that merged closely related sequences to remove PCR and sequencing errors. CDR3 sequences were aligned to IMGT reference sequences to assign V, D and J gene segments. For a sequence to be retained, a match of at least six nucleotides was required to both a V gene segment and a J gene segment. A rearrangement counted as productive if the CDR3 had no stop codons and remained in frame with V and J, and every other rearrangement counted as non-productive. CDR3 was defined according to IMGT convention as the region running from the second conserved V-encoded cysteine to the conserved J-encoded phenylalanine. Sequences without an unambiguous match to a single V gene segment were excluded from the earlier analysis of almost 600 of the donors. An earlier analysis of about 600 of the donors called V segments functional above 56.7% productive rearrangements and segregating when the between-donor standard deviation exceeded 5%. To diagnose cytomegalovirus status from the catalog of TCR beta chain sequences, a statistical classification framework was built. V and J gene assignment, in a later analysis, came from comparing TCR nucleotide sequences with IMGT/GENE-DB human TR gene sequences. In a later analysis, CDR3 sequences and most-parsimonious VDJ recombination scenarios were assigned using the TCRdist pipeline. A later analysis defined each TCR beta chain by its CDR3 amino acid sequence plus V-gene family, and excluded reads lacking a unique V-gene family. In a later analysis, nearly 600 highly shared, low-generation-probability nucleotide sequences were removed to address suspected cross-contamination and a sequencing artifact. In a later analysis, a clonal expansion index was calculated for each public chain from normalized within-repertoire ranks of inferred template counts. Generation probabilities in a later analysis came from a VDJ recombination model fitted to out-of-frame rearrangements, and those results were checked against IGoR. Hypergeometric tests were used in a later analysis to score TCR-TCR, TCR-HLA and TCR-CMV co-occurrence, with a repertoire-size bias correction applied to the TCR pairs. A later analysis estimated false discovery rates by permuting HLA or CMV assignments 20 times. In a later analysis, co-occurring TCRs were grouped using DBSCAN, with TCRdist sequence similarity added in when clustering inside HLA-allele-positive subsets. For co-occurrence clustering, repertoires with fewer than 30,000 or more than 120,000 public chains were excluded, along with a handful of repertoires with anomalous nucleotide sharing. The clones in this table, taken by TCRdb from immuneACCESS, are in-frame only. Not every clone is retained; where verified, under half of the shortfall comes from an unresolved V gene, and the cause of the rest is unknown. V and J calls and clone size follow that table, whereas D and trimming were derived from the DNA. The sample has 100,000 or so clones on record, approximately 89% of them singletons. The top ten clones comprise about 3.7% of the sample.

The cohort consisted of 600 to 750 healthy bone marrow donors. At the time of sampling, every cohort member was nominally healthy, though immune exposures that went unrecorded were likely present. The donor tested CMV seronegative and was one of the 352 seronegative cohort members. A peripheral blood sample was provided by each donor, and peripheral blood mononuclear cells were used for TCR beta sequencing. The Qiagen DNeasy Blood Extraction Kit was used to extract genomic DNA from the blood cell samples. Overall results and qualifications from the work: In a later genetic analysis, a missense DCLRE1C variant was associated with V-gene and J-gene trimming of TCR beta chains, and the association was replicated in an independent cohort. A later analysis found that most CMV-associated TCR beta chains appeared HLA-restricted, with HLA associations seemingly driven largely by CMV exposure. A later analysis reported that several top co-occurrence clusters appeared linked to parvovirus B19, influenza, CMV and Epstein-Barr virus. Linkage disequilibrium might explain the correlated functional status among segregating V segments, but an unknown experimental factor could not be ruled out. In a later analysis, HLA-associated TCR beta chains showed more clonal expansion and lower generation probabilities than non-associated chains that were equally common. In vitro tests confirmed that a few of the cytomegalovirus-associated TCR beta chains recognize cytomegalovirus antigens. In both the original and validation cohorts, the classifier was reported to diagnose cytomegalovirus status with high specificity and sensitivity. Sequencing depth was assumed to be roughly uniform across donors in the presence/absence analyses, though that assumption may not hold. Some IMGT-functional V segments, including TRBV6-2 and TRBV6-3, could not be told apart with the 87-base-pair reads, so those segments were excluded. The authors suggested that the approach could potentially be extended to other disease states and immunological phenotypes. A further reported finding was that TCR beta sequences accurately predicted the HLA-A and HLA-B alleles for most subjects in the first cohort. In an earlier analysis of 500 to 650 of the donors, most TCR beta V segments appeared in productive rearrangements about 87% or about 30% of the time, broadly matching IMGT annotations. The cohort was sequenced for TCR beta chains only, and without alpha or paired-chain data the features that could be detected were limited. About 17 rarely observed V segments, including chromosome 9 orphons, were excluded from the earlier analysis of a few hundred of the donors because counts were too low. A group of highly shared sequence variants was considered likely to be a technical artifact of the sequencing pipeline. When HLA alleles, especially DR and DQ, strongly co-occurred, attributing TCR associations to individual alleles was difficult. The study gave a list of under 200 TCR beta chains associated with cytomegalovirus. Specific HLA alleles were associated with 18,000 or so TCR beta sequences at a false discovery rate of 0.05 in a later analysis. The only immune exposure information available for the cohort was CMV serostatus. HLA typing was unavailable for some donors at each locus, so association tests used only the typed subset. According to a later analysis, TCR association rates differed among HLA loci, with DRB1 alleles showing the most associated TCRs and HLA-C alleles showing the fewest. Across donors, most TCR sequences were observed very rarely, whereas some public TCRs were present in many individuals. Compared with the approximately 670-donor mean, donors in an Asian-associated ancestry cluster had fewer N-insertions in productive TCRs, according to a later genetic analysis.

A note on this clone: Its binding antigen is unknown. Base-call qualities are not available, and no considerably larger clone is one nucleotide away.

V is trimmed back by 5 bases and J by 0 bases, and the junction contains 8 bases that no gene match accounts for. Reading the germline V gene (reference sequence) gives CDR1 PRHDT and CDR2 FYEKMQ. The CDR3 sequence holds 18 residues, the cysteine and phenylalanine included. CDR3 DNA is the only sequence kept; it has 54 bases, read in frame from the first base. Recombination connected TRBV13 to TRBJ2-7, with 15 central nucleotides matching TRBD2. Sequences were obtained from PBMCs. The sequence was collected from a man in his thirties or forties in good health and CMV-seronegative. The sequence in DNA is TGTGCCAGCAGCCTCCTAGGGACTAGCGGGAGGTTCTCCTACGAGCAGTACTTC. This yields the protein CASSLLGTSGRFSYEQYF.